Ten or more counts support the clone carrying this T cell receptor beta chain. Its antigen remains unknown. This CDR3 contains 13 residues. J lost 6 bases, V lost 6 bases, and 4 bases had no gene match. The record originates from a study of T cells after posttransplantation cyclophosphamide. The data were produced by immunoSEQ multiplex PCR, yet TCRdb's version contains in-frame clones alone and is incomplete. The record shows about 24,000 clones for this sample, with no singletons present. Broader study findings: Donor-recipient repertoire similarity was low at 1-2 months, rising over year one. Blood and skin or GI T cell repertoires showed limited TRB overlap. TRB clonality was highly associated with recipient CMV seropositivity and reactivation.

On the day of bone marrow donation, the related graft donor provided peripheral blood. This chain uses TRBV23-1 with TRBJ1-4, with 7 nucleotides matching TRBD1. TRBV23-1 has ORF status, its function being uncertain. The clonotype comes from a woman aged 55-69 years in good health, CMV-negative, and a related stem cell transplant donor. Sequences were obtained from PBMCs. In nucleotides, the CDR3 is TGCGCCAGCAGGAGACAGGGTGATGAAAAACTGTTTTTT. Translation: CASRRQGDEKLFF.